The present T cell receptor (beta chain) was sequenced within a study of T cells in Graves' hyperthyroidism and ophthalmopathy (dated by TCRdb to about 2019). Some background on the complete study: Peripheral blood samples were taken at the time of initial diagnosis, prior to any treatment. In addition, the study compared T-cell repertoires in thyroid tissue and in blood from roughly 6 Graves' hyperthyroidism patients. TCR V-J signatures able to tell the groups apart were searched for in a discovery cohort of 95 to 100 patients, of whom around 42 had Graves' ophthalmopathy and under 65 had stable Graves' hyperthyroidism. According to the paper, TCR Vbeta CDR3 sequencing was carried out on about 140 peripheral blood samples, which came from about 45 ophthalmopathy, around 74 hyperthyroidism and approximately 17 progressor patients. Prospective prediction of ophthalmopathy was tested in an independent validation cohort of fewer than 20 hyperthyroidism patients and 17 patients who later progressed to ophthalmopathy. Following sampling, methimazole starting at 30 mg daily was given to hyperthyroidism patients, and high-dose intravenous methylprednisolone was given to ophthalmopathy patients. The roughly 94 discovery patients were randomly split 7:3 into training and test sets. The study at large found these results: No statistical method was used to fix the sample size in advance, and group allocation was not hidden from the investigators. Most expanded thyroid clonotypes (frequency above 0.001) were also detected in blood, suggesting blood repertoires may reflect thyroid immune responses. In validation, progression to ophthalmopathy was predicted by the model with roughly 69% sensitivity and roughly 76% specificity, a median of approximately 6.5 months before onset. In cross-validation, a model built on a 13 V-J signature told ophthalmopathy apart from stable hyperthyroidism with over 85% sensitivity and roughly 82% specificity, and in testing the same model reached 80%/75%.

CDR1 is given as LNHDA and CDR2 as SQIVND, both from the germline V gene (reference sequence). V lost 6 bases and J lost 12 bases; the stretch between them is 18 bases long. Including the terminal cysteine and phenylalanine, the CDR3 comprises 13 residues. The only DNA kept is the CDR3, 39 bases in frame from the first base. Graves' hyperthyroidism was defined as stable when no progression to ophthalmopathy occurred over 18 months of follow-up. Hyperthyroidism patients were aged 18 to 65 years and newly diagnosed, with disease duration of less than 2 months. Any patient with an uncontrolled infection, another autoimmune disease, pregnancy or lactation was excluded. Diagnoses relied on clinical symptoms, serum thyroxine and TRAb, thyroid ultrasound and orbital computed tomography. Ficoll-Paque density gradient centrifugation was used to isolate PBMCs from 8.5 to 10 ml of fresh peripheral blood. Total RNA was extracted with Trizol reagent, and quality was checked on an Agilent 2100 Bioanalyzer.

The TCR beta CDR3 regions were amplified from the RNA transcripts. The first round of RT-PCR for the TCR CDR3 was performed with the HTBI primer set and the Qiagen OneStep RT-PCR kit. Libraries were constructed in a second round of multiplex PCR, after which size selection and purification were performed. Sequencing of the libraries was done on an Illumina HiSeq2000 using paired-end 100 bp reads. On the study's bioinformatics: SOAPnuke was used to process the raw data, with reads discarded if the reads contained adapters or uncalled bases, had a mean Phred below 15, or lacked an exact constant-primer or identifier match. High-quality paired reads were merged using COPE v1.2.5, and each unique nucleotide sequence was defined as a clonotype. Clonotypes were aligned to IMGT TRBV, TRBD and TRBJ reference segments using MiTCR v1.1. The analysis included only V-J combinations with a frequency above 0.0001, which together covered roughly 99% of the repertoires. The TCS score was defined as F50 (clonal expansion) divided by E x V (chaos), with BLOSUM62-based TCRdist calculated between CDR3 peptides within each V-J. Welch's t-statistics and random forest reduced roughly 500 V-J features to some 14, which were used in a naive Bayes classifier (R e1071). TCRdb took the public reads, trimmed them with fastp at Q25, ran MiXCR for clone calling and kept in-frame beta chains. Identical CDR3 protein sequences are pooled into one entry, listed with their most common genes and DNA. The V and J calls and clone size are TCRdb's, not the authors'. The sample profile shows about 690,000 distinct CDR3 sequences; around a sixth of them were found once. About a sixth of the sample is taken by the ten largest.

On this clonotype: Its antigen is unknown. There are no base qualities to consult, and no much larger clone falls within one base.

The V and J genes are TRBV19 and TRBJ2-1; the D segment could be TRBD1, given 6 matching bases. Sequences were obtained from blood. This clonotype was sampled from a man between 50 and 59 years old with Graves' hyperthyroidism. The CDR3 protein sequence reads: CASSPQDRFGQFF. In nucleotide form, the sequence is TGTGCCAGTAGCCCCCAAGACAGGTTTGGGCAGTTCTTC. Reference TRBV19 and TRBJ2-1 proteins supply the regions before and after the CDR3; the full variable domain is: DGGITQSPKYLFRKEGQNVTLSCEQNLNHDAMYWYRQDPGQGLRLIYYSQIVNDFQKGDIAEGYSVSREKKESFPLTVTSAQKNPTAFYLCASSPQDRFGQFFGPGTRLTVL.